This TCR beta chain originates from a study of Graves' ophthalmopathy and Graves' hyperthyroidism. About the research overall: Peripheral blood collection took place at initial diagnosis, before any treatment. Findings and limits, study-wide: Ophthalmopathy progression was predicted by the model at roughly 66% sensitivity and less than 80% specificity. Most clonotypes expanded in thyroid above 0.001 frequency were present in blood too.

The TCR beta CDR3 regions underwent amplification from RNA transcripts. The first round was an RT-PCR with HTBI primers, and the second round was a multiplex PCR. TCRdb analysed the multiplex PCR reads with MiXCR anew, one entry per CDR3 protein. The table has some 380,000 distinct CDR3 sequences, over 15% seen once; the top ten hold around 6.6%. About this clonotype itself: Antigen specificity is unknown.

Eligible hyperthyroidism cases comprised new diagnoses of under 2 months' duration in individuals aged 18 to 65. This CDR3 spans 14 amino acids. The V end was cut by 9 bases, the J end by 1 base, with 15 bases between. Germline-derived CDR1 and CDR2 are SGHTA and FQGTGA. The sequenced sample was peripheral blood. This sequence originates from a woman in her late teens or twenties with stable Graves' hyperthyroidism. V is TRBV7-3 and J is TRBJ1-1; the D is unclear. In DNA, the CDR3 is TGTGCCAGAAGCCCCACGGGGAGGAACACTGAAGCTTTCTTT. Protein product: CARSPTGRNTEAFF.